The present T cell receptor beta chain was sequenced within a study of lymphopenia after photon versus proton radiotherapy. CDR1 and CDR2 (germline): MNHEY, SMNVEV (reference sequence). The CDR3 consists of 17 residues. V was shortened by 7 bases and J by 1 base, with 22 bases between the two germline ends. The protocol was immunoSEQ multiplex PCR, while the TCRdb copy is restricted to in-frame clones and leaves out a portion. The sample has some 55,000 clones; approximately 83% are singletons. V usage is TRBV27 and J usage is TRBJ1-1; TRBD1 is a possible D gene (6 bases). Here the sequenced sample was peripheral blood, taken from a patient treated with photon-based radiotherapy. The TCR sequence derives from a middle-aged man with gastric cancer. CDR3 nucleotide sequence: TGTGCCAGCAACCCTTACCGGGGGGCGGGGGCGAACACTGAAGCTTTCTTT. Residues: CASNPYRGAGANTEAFF.